One sample yielded the 28 T cell receptor beta chains listed below, sequenced in a study of cytomegalovirus exposure and HLA in healthy donors. Only in-frame clones appear in the TCRdb table, and some are missing; sequencing was by immunoSEQ multiplex PCR. The data show about 330,000 clones, 75% to 90% seen once. The specimen sequenced was PBMCs. All receptors come from a woman aged 25 to 39 in good health and CMV-seropositive.

This chain connects TRBV27 to TRBJ2-5, with TRBD1 identical over 8 bases. The ends lost 3 bases at V and 2 bases at J; junction bases unmatched: 5. The length of the CDR3 is 15 residues. Looked up from germline, CDR1 is MNHEY and CDR2 is SMNVEV (reference sequence). The CDR3 region is CASSLGTGLQETQYF. CDR3 sequence (DNA): TGTGCCAGCAGTTTGGGGACAGGTCTACAAGAGACCCAGTACTTC.

The rearrangement uses TRBV2 and TRBJ2-7; 7 bases match TRBD2. The germline V gene encodes CDR1 SNHLY and CDR2 FYNNEI. This CDR3 has 14 residues. Trimming took 6 bases from V and 3 from J; bases not matched to a gene: 8. For the CDR3, the DNA is TGTGCCAGCAGGAGCGGGGCCAATGACTACGAGCAGTACTTC. Translating gives CASRSGANDYEQYF.

The V gene is TRBV5-1, the J gene TRBJ2-2; D may be TRBD1 or TRBD2 (5 bases each). This CDR3 comprises 15 residues. The germline gives CDR1 SGHRS, CDR2 YFSETQ. V was cut by 3 bases and J by 5 bases, with 14 bases left in between. The CDR3: CASSSGSQLTGELFF. In DNA, the CDR3 is TGCGCCAGCAGCTCAGGGAGTCAGCTAACCGGGGAGCTGTTTTTT.

This chain uses TRBV29-1 with TRBJ2-7; D is ambiguous. V was clipped by 3 bases and J by 0 bases, with 3 bases between them. CDR3 size: 11 residues. Per germline, CDR1 SQVTM and CDR2 ANQGSEA. In nucleotides, the CDR3 is TGCAGCGTTGACTACTCCTACGAGCAGTACTTC. As protein: CSVDYSYEQYF.

The chain joins TRBV6-6 to TRBJ2-3, with TRBD2 identical over 8 bases. The V gene's germline CDR1 is MNHNY and CDR2 SVGAGI (reference sequence). This CDR3 comprises 14 residues. With 6 bases clipped from V and 2 bases from J, the junction kept 4 bases outside the gene matches. Here the CDR3 reads CASSPGGVTDTQYF. The CDR3, as DNA: TGTGCCAGCAGCCCGGGGGGGGTCACAGATACGCAGTATTTT.

The chain uses TRBV7-3 and TRBJ2-7; D remains unclear. This CDR3 has 14 residues. The V gene lost 3 bases and the J gene lost 6 bases, with 15 bases spanning the gap. CDR1 and CDR2 (germline): SGHTA, FQGTGA. Here the CDR3 DNA reads TGTGCCAGCAGCTTTTCCCCAGATTCCACCGAGCAGTACTTC. It yields the protein CASSFSPDSTEQYF.

This rearrangement joins TRBV21-1 to TRBJ1-4; TRBD1, as called in the table, went unchecked against the DNA. TRBV21-1 is given as a pseudogene. This CDR3 comprises 17 residues. CDR3 sequence reads: CASSKVGDTATNEKLFF. The CDR3 DNA reads TGTGCCAGCAGCAAAGTAGGCGATACAGCAACTAATGAAAAACTGTTTTTT.

The rearrangement links TRBV5-1 to TRBJ1-6; D is uncertain. Trimming took 4 bases from V and 14 from J, leaving 16 bases between them. CDR3 length equals 13 residues. CDR1 is SGHRS, CDR2 YFSETQ, per germline. CDR3 DNA sequence: TGCGCCAGCAGCACCCCGGATTCCGGGACCCTCCACTTT. This translates into CASSTPDSGTLHF.

The chain uses TRBV6-5 and TRBJ2-7; D tentatively fits TRBD1 or TRBD2 (5 bases each). The germline V and J ends were trimmed by 6 bases and 4 bases, with 16 bases remaining between them. Per germline, CDR1 MNHEY and CDR2 SVGAGI. The length of the CDR3 is 14 residues. This CDR3 is CASRQTYGAYEQYF. In nucleotides, the CDR3 is TGTGCCAGCAGGCAGACCTACGGGGCTTACGAGCAGTACTTC.

The chain uses TRBV29-1 and TRBJ2-3, with TRBD1 identical over 7 bases. This CDR3 is 13 amino acids long. The junction had 10 bases not matched to a gene; V was cut back by 6 bases and J by 7 bases. Germline V gene lookup returns CDR1 SQVTM and CDR2 ANQGSEA. The CDR3 sequence is CSVYRGTGHTQYF. CDR3 DNA sequence: TGCAGCGTATACAGGGGAACGGGACATACGCAGTATTTT.

The genes are TRBV7-2 and TRBJ2-5; 7 bases are shared with TRBD1. Unmatched junction bases numbered 9, after V lost 2 bases and J lost 6 bases. Per the germline V gene, CDR1 is SGHTA and CDR2 is FQGNSA. This CDR3 has 15 amino acids. In DNA form, the CDR3 reads TGTGCCAGCAGCTTATCTTTGACAGGGTCGAAGACCCAGTACTTC. Translation gives CASSLSLTGSKTQYF.

This sequence joins TRBV13 and TRBJ2-3, with TRBD2 matching 13 bases. The CDR3 loop spans 16 amino acids. J gave up 4 bases and V 8 bases, and 9 bases lay outside the gene matches. From germline, CDR1 is PRHDT and CDR2 FYEKMQ (reference sequence). The CDR3 is CASLEIGLAGADTQYF. CDR3 sequence (DNA): TGTGCCAGCCTCGAAATAGGACTAGCGGGAGCAGATACGCAGTATTTT. Looking up the rest from reference TRBV13 and TRBJ2-3 gives the full variable domain: AAGVIQSPRHLIKEKRETATLKCYPIPRHDTVYWYQQGPGQDPQFLISFYEKMQSDKGSIPDRFSAQQFSDYHSELNMSSLELGDSALYFCASLEIGLAGADTQYFGPGTRLTVL.

The chain carries TRBV6-5 and TRBJ1-6, with 7 bases aligning to TRBD1. Germline CDR1 is MNHEY and CDR2 is SVGAGI. V dropped 6 bases and J dropped 12; count of bases not matched to a gene: 11. The CDR3 contains 14 residues. DNA for the CDR3: TGTGCCAGCAGCCAAGAGACAGGGCTCCGACCCCTCCACTTT. It codes for CASSQETGLRPLHF.

The chain employs TRBV6-1 and TRBJ1-5, with TRBD1 as a possible D gene (6 bases). CDR1 and CDR2 from the germline V gene are MNHNS and SASEGT. V was pared by 0 bases and J by 0 bases, with 21 bases between. The CDR3 spans 20 residues. CDR3: CASSEAGVQDSLYSNQPQHF. The DNA of the CDR3 is TGTGCCAGCAGTGAAGCGGGGGTTCAGGACAGCCTTTATAGCAATCAGCCCCAGCATTTT.

The V and J genes are TRBV30 and TRBJ2-1, with D perhaps matching TRBD1 (6 bases). Trimming cost V 4 bases and J 10 bases, with 17 bases left between them. CDR1 GTSNPN and CDR2 SVGIG come from the germline V gene (reference sequence). The CDR3 runs 13 residues. DNA for the CDR3: TGTGCCTGGAACAGGGCTGTGAATGACGAGCAGTTCTTC. Its translation: CAWNRAVNDEQFF.

The chain uses TRBV10-3 and TRBJ2-7, with 8 positions matching TRBD2. The CDR3 consists of 16 residues. Germline V gene sequence: CDR1 ENHRY, CDR2 SYGVKD. V shed 3 bases, J shed 2 bases, and the junction held 9 bases outside the gene matches. CDR3 bases: TGTGCCATCAGTGATGCCCTAGCGGGCGATACCTACGAGCAGTACTTC. Amino acids: CAISDALAGDTYEQYF.

V gene TRBV19 combines with J gene TRBJ1-5; 9 bases agree with TRBD1. The V and J ends lost 6 bases and 5 bases, in that order; junction bases with no gene match: 2. The germline CDR1 and CDR2 sequences are LNHDA and SQIVND (reference sequence). The CDR3 contains 13 residues. The CDR3 loop is CASRGTGYQPQHF. As DNA, the CDR3 is TGTGCCAGTAGGGGGACAGGGTATCAGCCCCAGCATTTT.

The chain has TRBV4-1 and TRBJ2-3; D gene ambiguous. V dropped 2 bases and J dropped 3 bases, with 3 bases sitting between them. Germline values: CDR1 MGHRA, CDR2 YSYEKL. The length of the CDR3 is 12 residues. The CDR3 here is CASSQRTDTQYF. DNA for the CDR3: TGCGCCAGCAGCCAAAGGACAGATACGCAGTATTTT.

The V call is TRBV2, the J call TRBJ1-1; the D is unclear. The CDR3 consists of 13 residues. Trimming left V 6 bases short and J 6 bases short, with 14 bases between. Germline CDR1 reads SNHLY; CDR2 reads FYNNEI. CDR3 DNA sequence: TGTGCCAGCAGGGGCTCAGGTATCTCTGAAGCTTTCTTT. This sequence encodes CASRGSGISEAFF.

V and J are TRBV23-1 and TRBJ2-5; possible D gene TRBD1, 5 bases. TRBV23-1 carries the ORF label, with uncertain function. This CDR3 is built from 11 residues. V was trimmed by 7 bases and J by 7 bases, leaving 10 bases between them. The CDR3 DNA follows: TGCGCCAGCACCGCAACAGGGACCCAGTACTTC. Its protein product is CASTATGTQYF.

The rearrangement links TRBV30 to TRBJ1-6; no clear D. The V and J ends lost 2 bases and 7 bases respectively, with 6 bases between them. Per germline, CDR1 GTSNPN and CDR2 SVGIG (reference sequence). CDR3 size: 12 residues. CDR3: CAWSRGNSPLHF. CDR3 DNA: TGTGCCTGGAGTCGAGGGAATTCACCCCTCCACTTT.

A word on this clone: This sample also contains other DNA sequences that code for the same CDR3. For the CDR3, the DNA is TGCGCCAGCAGCTTGGACAGGGGAAACTATGGCTACACCTTC. Residues: CASSLDRGNYGYTF. The J gene is TRBJ1-2, the V gene TRBV5-1; 7 positions agree with TRBD1. Germline assignment: CDR1 SGHRS and CDR2 YFSETQ. This CDR3 has 14 amino acids. V shed 0 bases, J shed 2 bases, and the junction held 1 base outside the gene matches.

The chain uses TRBV9 and TRBJ2-7, with TRBD1 matching 8 bases. After removal of 3 bases from V and 4 bases from J, the junction contained 6 bases not matched to a gene. Per the germline V gene, CDR1 is SGDLS and CDR2 is YYNGEE. The CDR3 runs to 14 residues. This chain's CDR3 is CASSEGTGKYEQYF. The CDR3 coding sequence is TGTGCCAGCAGCGAAGGGACAGGCAAATACGAGCAGTACTTC.

The chain has TRBV7-7 and TRBJ1-5; no clear D. With 1 base removed from V and 0 bases from J, the gap between germline ends came to 10 bases. This CDR3 has 16 residues. Germline CDR1 SSHAT, CDR2 FNYEAQ (reference sequence). The chain's CDR3 is CASSLVRRGSNQPQHF. Here the CDR3 DNA reads TGTGCCAGCAGCTTAGTCAGGCGGGGTAGCAATCAGCCCCAGCATTTT.

The rearrangement joins TRBV7-9 to TRBJ1-5; the match to TRBD1 covers 7 bases. V lost 4 bases and J lost 4; bases outside the gene matches: 7. The CDR3 length is 15 residues. The germline V gene encodes CDR1 SEHNR and CDR2 FQNEAQ (reference sequence). The CDR3 DNA reads as TGTGCCAGCAGCTCAGACAGGGTGGCTAATCAGCCCCAGCATTTT. Amino acids: CASSSDRVANQPQHF.

A remark on this clone: This sample also contains other DNA sequences that code for the same CDR3. V and J are TRBV28 and TRBJ2-7; 9 nucleotides match TRBD1. This CDR3 contains 13 residues. Germline V gene lookup returns CDR1 MDHEN and CDR2 SYDVKM. Trimming cost V 6 bases and J 2 bases; bases outside gene matches: 2. CDR3 loop: CASRGQGPYEQYF. The DNA for the CDR3 is TGTGCCAGCAGGGGACAGGGCCCCTACGAGCAGTACTTC. The full variable domain, with the rest looked up from reference TRBV28 and TRBJ2-7, is DVKVTQSSRYLVKRTGEKVFLECVQDMDHENMFWYRQDPGLGLRLIYFSYDVKMKEKGDIPEGYSVSREKKERFSLILESASTNQTSMYLCASRGQGPYEQYFGPGTRLTVT.

The chain carries TRBV27 and TRBJ1-1; 8 nucleotides match TRBD1. The CDR3 is made up of 13 amino acids. V lost 5 bases and J lost 12; bases outside the gene matches: 11. Germline values: CDR1 MNHEY, CDR2 SMNVEV (reference sequence). The CDR3 loop reads CASSLRTGLESFF. Written as DNA, the CDR3 is TGTGCCAGCAGTCTCAGGACAGGGTTAGAATCTTTCTTT.

This chain connects TRBV5-6 to TRBJ2-3; 7 bases align to TRBD2. Germline values: CDR1 SGHDT, CDR2 YYEEEE. The trim removed 4 bases at V and 0 bases at J, leaving 8 bases unmatched. The CDR3 sequence is 16 residues long. The CDR3 nucleotides are TGTGCCAGCAGCGTGGGGGGGAGTTCTAGCACAGATACGCAGTATTTT. Residues: CASSVGGSSSTDTQYF.